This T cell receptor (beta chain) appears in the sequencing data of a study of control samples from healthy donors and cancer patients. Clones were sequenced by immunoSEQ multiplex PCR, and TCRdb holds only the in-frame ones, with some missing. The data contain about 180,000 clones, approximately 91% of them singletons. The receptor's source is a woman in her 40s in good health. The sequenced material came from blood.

CDR3: CASSVMTGGSGYTF. DNA of the CDR3: TGTGCCAGCAGCGTAATGACAGGGGGAAGCGGCTACACCTTC. The chain employs TRBV7-2 and TRBJ1-2; 9 bases are shared with TRBD1. Trimming removed 5 bases from V and 8 bases from J; junction bases left unmatched: 9. Germline lookup yields CDR1 SGHTA and CDR2 FQGNSA. The CDR3 is 14 amino acids.